What follows are 9 T cell receptor beta chains derived from one specimen sequenced in a study of graft-versus-host responses after intestinal transplantation. These receptors' targets are unknown. The repertoire was sequenced with immunoSEQ multiplex PCR; TCRdb's copy has only in-frame clones and lacks some. Altogether some 120,000 clones are present, approximately 94% being singletons, with the ten largest covering under 0.3%. Here the sequenced sample was unstimulated CD4+ T cells sorted from spleen or lymph node cells, taken before transplant. The receptors were gathered from a human donor who was the organ donor for an intestinal transplant.

This clone was recorded once. J is TRBJ1-1 and V is TRBV6-6; D is possibly TRBD1 (5 bases). The CDR3 is made up of 13 amino acids. Germline-derived CDR1 and CDR2 are MNHNY and SVGAGI (reference sequence). The V end was cut by 2 bases, the J end by 4 bases, with 8 bases between. In nucleotides, the CDR3 is TGTGCCAGCAGTTACGGGGGAGGCACTGAAGCTTTCTTT. Amino acid sequence: CASSYGGGTEAFF.

This rearrangement joins TRBV6-1 to TRBJ2-1, with D tentatively TRBD2 (5 bases). V dropped 5 bases and J dropped 1 base, with 12 bases sitting between them. The germline gives CDR1 MNHNS, CDR2 SASEGT. This CDR3 region has 15 residues. The CDR3 protein is CASSSPWRSYNEQFF. Here the CDR3 DNA reads TGTGCCAGCAGTTCCCCCTGGAGGTCCTACAATGAGCAGTTCTTC.

The chain joins TRBV18 to TRBJ2-7; 9 bases fit TRBD2. Germline V gives CDR1 KGHSH, CDR2 LQKENI. Trimming took 6 bases from V and 3 from J; bases not matched to a gene: 3. The CDR3 consists of 13 residues. CDR3: CASSPTSGYEQYF. CDR3 nucleotide sequence: TGTGCCAGCTCCCCGACTAGCGGCTACGAGCAGTACTTC.

This clone is a singleton in its sample. The rearrangement uses TRBV5-7 and TRBJ1-2; tentative D call: TRBD1 (6 bases). TRBV5-7 is identified as an open reading frame with a role that is uncertain. The germline V and J ends were trimmed by 5 bases and 3 bases, with 11 bases remaining between them. CDR3 length: 13 amino acids. The CDR3 is CASRNRAHYGYTF. The CDR3 nucleotides read TGTGCCAGCAGAAACAGGGCGCACTATGGCTACACCTTC.

This clone has just one count. In DNA, the CDR3 is TGCGCCAGCAGCTTCTCCGAGACCCAAGAGACCCAGTACTTC. It specifies CASSFSETQETQYF. The chain uses TRBV5-1 and TRBJ2-5; D remains unclear. Trimming removed 2 bases from V and 1 base from J, with 9 bases in between. The CDR3 has 14 amino acids. Germline V gene data show CDR1 as SGHRS and CDR2 as YFSETQ.

The V and J genes are TRBV28 and TRBJ1-4; D uncertain. The length of the CDR3 is 11 residues. Between the trimmed V and J ends, which lost 3 bases and 12 bases, there was a span of 8 bases. In germline, CDR1 is MDHEN, CDR2 SYDVKM. CDR3 DNA sequence: TGTGCCAGCAGTTTCGACCGAGAACTGTTTTTT. Encoded protein: CASSFDRELFF. Complete variable domain (other parts from reference TRBV28 and TRBJ1-4): DVKVTQSSRYLVKRTGEKVFLECVQDMDHENMFWYRQDPGLGLRLIYFSYDVKMKEKGDIPEGYSVSREKKERFSLILESASTNQTSMYLCASSFDRELFFGSGTQLSVL.

The chain employs TRBV4-2 and TRBJ2-3, with D hard to call. The CDR3 runs to 14 residues. V lost 0 bases and J 1 base, leaving 5 bases between the germline ends. Germline V gene data show CDR1 as LGHNA and CDR2 as YNFKEQ. CDR3 DNA sequence: TGTGCCAGCAGCCAAGAAAAGGGCACAGATACGCAGTATTTT. Protein sequence: CASSQEKGTDTQYF.

As for this clone: Other DNA sequences in the sample encode the same CDR3. The chain combines TRBV12-5 with TRBJ2-1, with 8 positions matching TRBD2. CDR1 and CDR2 (germline): LGHNT, FRNRAP. Trimming cost V 1 base and J 2 bases; bases outside gene matches: 4. This CDR3 comprises 16 residues. The CDR3 DNA reads TGTGCTAGTGGTTTGGGTCTAGCGGGTACCTACAATGAGCAGTTCTTC. Protein product: CASGLGLAGTYNEQFF.

The rearrangement joins TRBV28 to TRBJ2-7, with 11 bases matching TRBD2. Unmatched junction bases numbered 5, after V lost 4 bases and J lost 0 bases. Per the germline V gene, CDR1 is MDHEN and CDR2 is SYDVKM. The CDR3 is 16 amino acids. The CDR3 DNA reads as TGTGCCAGCAGTTCCGGGACTAGCGGCCTCTCCTACGAGCAGTACTTC. Protein product: CASSSGTSGLSYEQYF.